Following are 25 T cell receptor beta chains from one sample sequenced in a study of blood T cell repertoires in COVID-19. TCRdb's copy holds only in-frame clones and misses some; the assay was immunoSEQ multiplex PCR. The sample consists of 230,000 or so clones, 80% to 90% of them appearing once. Sequenced: peripheral blood. The receptors were sampled from a woman aged 40 to 50 who had recovered from COVID-19.

This clone was counted between two and nine times. The rearrangement uses TRBV9 and TRBJ2-5; 10 nucleotides agree with TRBD2. This CDR3 region has 16 residues. Germline CDR1 reads SGDLS; CDR2 reads YYNGEE. V was clipped by 0 bases and J by 5 bases; unmatched bases: 7. The CDR3 nucleotides read TGTGCCAGCAGCGTAGCCCAGCGGGGGGGTGCTGAGACCCAGTACTTC. Its protein product is CASSVAQRGGAETQYF.

V gene TRBV13 combines with J gene TRBJ1-1, with TRBD1 matching over 7 bases. After removal of 8 bases from V and 0 bases from J, the junction contained 3 bases not matched to a gene. Germline assignment: CDR1 PRHDT and CDR2 FYEKMQ (reference sequence). The CDR3 is made up of 13 amino acids. CDR3 DNA sequence: TGTGCCAGCTTGGGGACAGTGAACACTGAAGCTTTCTTT. As protein: CASLGTVNTEAFF.

The chain joins TRBV18 to TRBJ1-2; 9 bases fit TRBD1. The CDR3 extends over 15 amino acids. CDR1 is KGHSH, CDR2 LQKENI, per germline. Trimming took 4 bases from V and 8 from J; bases not matched to a gene: 11. CDR3 region: CASSLGTGGAWGYTF. Written as DNA, the CDR3 is TGTGCCAGCTCACTTGGAACAGGGGGCGCATGGGGCTACACCTTC.

This sequence joins TRBV19 and TRBJ1-4, with a weak D call TRBD1 (5 bases). Germline CDR1 LNHDA, CDR2 SQIVND (reference sequence). The CDR3 extends over 13 amino acids. Trimming shortened V by 5 bases and J by 8 bases, and 12 bases separated the two germline ends. The CDR3 sequence: CASSLGHEEKLFF. The CDR3 DNA reads TGTGCCAGTAGTTTGGGGCACGAGGAAAAACTGTTTTTT.

This clone was recorded once. The chain joins TRBV9 to TRBJ1-1, with unresolved D. Trimming left V 4 bases short and J 1 base short, with 8 bases between. CDR3 size: 13 residues. Germline-derived CDR1 and CDR2 are SGDLS and YYNGEE. The CDR3 protein is CASSPPGNTEAFF. CDR3 nucleotide sequence: TGTGCCAGCAGCCCCCCGGGGAACACTGAAGCTTTCTTT. Filled out from reference TRBV9 and TRBJ1-1, the complete variable domain reads DSGVTQTPKHLITATGQRVTLRCSPRSGDLSVYWYQQSLDQGLQFLIQYYNGEERAKGNILERFSAQQFPDLHSELNLSSLELGDSALYFCASSPPGNTEAFFGQGTRLTVV.

The genes are TRBV5-1 and TRBJ2-1; D possibly corresponds to TRBD1 (6 bases). The germline V gene has CDR1 SGHRS and CDR2 YFSETQ. The CDR3 covers 15 residues. In DNA, the CDR3 is TGCACCACCGCAAACGGACAGCCAGGGAACAATGAGCAGTTCTTC. It yields the protein CTTANGQPGNNEQFF.

The chain recombines TRBV6-2 or TRBV6-3 with TRBJ1-1; D is unclear. CDR1 and CDR2 (germline): MNHEY, SVGEGT. Trimming left V 5 bases short and J 0 bases short, with 4 bases between. There are 12 residues in the CDR3. The CDR3 loop is CASSPMNTEAFF. The CDR3 bases are TGTGCCAGCAGTCCAATGAACACTGAAGCTTTCTTT.

The chain is built from TRBV10-3 and TRBJ2-3, with 12 bases matching TRBD1. The CDR3 is 15 residues long. Germline V gene lookup returns CDR1 ENHRY and CDR2 SYGVKD. The ends lost 6 bases at V and 6 bases at J; junction bases unmatched: 7. DNA for the CDR3: TGTGCCATCAGGCCGGGACAGGGGGCTTCGGATACGCAGTATTTT. Protein sequence: CAIRPGQGASDTQYF.

V usage is TRBV5-1 and J usage is TRBJ1-6; D is possibly TRBD1 (6 bases). Trimming took 5 bases from V and 5 from J, leaving 17 bases between them. The length of the CDR3 is 16 residues. Germline CDR1 is SGHRS and CDR2 is YFSETQ. CDR3 DNA: TGCGCCAGCAGACAGGGCGGCCGCACGAATAATTCACCCCTCCACTTT. Amino acids: CASRQGGRTNNSPLHF.

The chain carries TRBV4-1 and TRBJ1-4; TRBD1 agrees at 8 bases. The CDR3 consists of 16 residues. Per the germline V gene, CDR1 is MGHRA and CDR2 is YSYEKL. V lost 3 bases to trimming and J lost 5 bases; unmatched junction nucleotides: 8. CDR3 in DNA: TGCGCCAGCAGCCAGGATGTGGACAGGGACAATGAAAAACTGTTTTTT. It specifies CASSQDVDRDNEKLFF.

The rearrangement links TRBV13 to TRBJ1-1, with 10 bases lining up with TRBD1. CDR1 and CDR2 (germline): PRHDT, FYEKMQ (reference sequence). The ends lost 5 bases at V and 6 bases at J; junction bases unmatched: 9. The CDR3 runs 15 residues. The DNA for the CDR3 is TGTGCCAGCAGCCCCTCGACAGGGGGCGCCGCTGAAGCTTTCTTT. Protein sequence: CASSPSTGGAAEAFF.

In this sample, this clone turned up a few times. The chain has TRBV18 and TRBJ1-5; a possible D gene is TRBD1 (6 bases). The germline V gene has CDR1 KGHSH and CDR2 LQKENI. The CDR3 length is 16 residues. The V gene lost 3 bases and the J gene lost 3 bases, with 15 bases spanning the gap. In DNA, the CDR3 is TGTGCCAGCTCACCCGGACAGTCCTATTTCAATCAGCCCCAGCATTTT. Translating gives CASSPGQSYFNQPQHF.

The CDR3 here is CASSSHLPGVGTNEKLFF. CDR3 coding DNA: TGTGCCAGCAGCTCCCACCTGCCGGGGGTTGGAACTAATGAAAAACTGTTTTTT. The chain has TRBV11-2 and TRBJ1-4; tentative D call: TRBD1 (5 bases). CDR1 is SGHAT, CDR2 FQNNGV, per germline. There are 18 residues in the CDR3. Trimming removed 4 bases from V and 1 base from J, with 19 bases in between.

The J gene is TRBJ1-1, the V gene TRBV6-5; D perhaps matches TRBD1 (6 bases). The length of the CDR3 is 14 residues. Trimming shortened V by 5 bases and J by 6 bases, and 16 bases separated the two germline ends. Looked up from germline, CDR1 is MNHEY and CDR2 is SVGAGI. The CDR3 reads CASSTGQGRAEAFF. The CDR3 region has the DNA TGTGCCAGCAGTACGGGTCAGGGGAGAGCTGAAGCTTTCTTT.

The chain couples TRBV20-1 to TRBJ2-3; 8 bases fit TRBD2. V trimming: 3 bases; J trimming: 5 bases; junction bases outside the gene matches: 10. The CDR3 consists of 15 residues. In germline, CDR1 is DFQATT, CDR2 SNEGSKA (reference sequence). CDR3 amino acids: CSASPLSGARDTQYF. CDR3 sequence (DNA): TGCAGTGCTAGTCCCCTTAGCGGGGCCCGAGATACGCAGTATTTT.

V usage is TRBV10-2 and J usage is TRBJ2-5; 8 bases align to TRBD2. From germline, CDR1 is WSHSY and CDR2 SAAADI. This CDR3 has 14 amino acids. Trimming cost V 9 bases and J 5 bases; bases outside gene matches: 11. The CDR3, as DNA: TGCGCCAGTGCTAGCGGGTTAACGGAGGAGACCCAGTACTTC. Translation gives CASASGLTEETQYF.

The gene calls are TRBV30 and TRBJ1-6; 8 positions match TRBD1. Germline V gene sequence: CDR1 GTSNPN, CDR2 SVGIG (reference sequence). The CDR3 extends over 13 amino acids. V dropped 7 bases and J dropped 6; count of bases not matched to a gene: 5. The CDR3: CASGDRSNSPLHF. CDR3 in DNA: TGTGCCTCCGGGGACAGGAGTAATTCACCCCTCCACTTT.

J is TRBJ1-2 and V is TRBV6-5; a possible D gene is TRBD1 (6 bases). The length of the CDR3 is 14 residues. Trimming stripped 6 bases from V and 3 bases from J, with 14 bases between. Germline-derived CDR1 and CDR2 are MNHEY and SVGAGI. This CDR3 reads CASSPGEGDYGYTF. The CDR3, as DNA: TGTGCCAGCAGCCCCGGGGAGGGGGACTATGGCTACACCTTC.

The chain recombines TRBV2 with TRBJ2-2; D might be TRBD2 (6 bases). This CDR3 is built from 14 residues. The V gene lost 6 bases and the J gene lost 6 bases, with 14 bases spanning the gap. Germline V lookup: CDR1 SNHLY, CDR2 FYNNEI. The DNA for the CDR3 is TGTGCCAGCAGAACTACTGGAGGGGCCGGGGAGCTGTTTTTT. This codes for CASRTTGGAGELFF.

The chain couples TRBV11-3 to TRBJ2-3, with 9 bases matching TRBD1. CDR3 length equals 14 residues. CDR1 and CDR2 from the germline V gene are SGHNT and YENEEA. After removal of 5 bases from V and 3 bases from J, the junction contained 3 bases not matched to a gene. The CDR3 nucleotides are TGTGCCAGCAGCGCCGGACAGGGGACAGATACGCAGTATTTT. As protein: CASSAGQGTDTQYF.

Remarks on this clone: The same CDR3 can be traced to other DNA sequences in this sample. This rearrangement joins TRBV6-5 to TRBJ2-2; 10 bases fit TRBD2. Trimming removed 6 bases from V and 4 bases from J; junction bases left unmatched: 5. Per germline, CDR1 MNHEY and CDR2 SVGAGI. The CDR3 runs 15 residues. The chain's CDR3 is CASRSGGAGTGELFF. In DNA, the CDR3 is TGTGCCAGCAGGAGCGGGGGGGCCGGCACCGGGGAGCTGTTTTTT.

The V call is TRBV4-3, the J call TRBJ2-1; 12 nucleotides line up with TRBD2. The CDR3 totals 16 residues. Trimming cost V 4 bases and J 10 bases; bases outside gene matches: 11. Germline V gene sequence: CDR1 LGHNA, CDR2 YSLEER. CDR3 region: CASSRVLAGGLWEQFF. The CDR3 DNA reads TGCGCCAGCAGCCGGGTTCTAGCGGGGGGGCTTTGGGAGCAGTTCTTC.

This chain uses TRBV21-1 with TRBJ2-5; the table's D gene call, TRBD2, was not cross checked with the DNA. TRBV21-1 corresponds to a pseudogene. The CDR3 has 17 residues. The CDR3 region is CASSKTPIGGKQETQYF. The CDR3 nucleotides are TGTGCCAGCAGCAAAACCCCTATTGGGGGGAAACAAGAGACCCAGTACTTC.

This CDR3 reads CAISDSTFSGGPRYEQYF. CDR3 DNA sequence: TGTGCCATCAGTGACTCGACTTTTAGCGGGGGGCCGCGATACGAGCAGTACTTC. The chain employs TRBV10-3 and TRBJ2-7, with 10 bases identical to TRBD2. V lost 3 bases, J lost 4 bases, and 15 bases stayed unmatched. CDR1 and CDR2 (germline): ENHRY, SYGVKD. The CDR3 totals 18 residues.

The chain combines TRBV24-1 with TRBJ2-3; 9 bases match TRBD2. J lost 2 bases, V lost 2 bases, and 7 bases had no gene match. Germline-derived CDR1 and CDR2 are KGHDR and SFDVKD. The length of the CDR3 is 17 residues. The CDR3 DNA reads as TGTGCCACCAGTGATTGGGGGAGCGGGGGGAACACAGATACGCAGTATTTT. Protein: CATSDWGSGGNTDTQYF.